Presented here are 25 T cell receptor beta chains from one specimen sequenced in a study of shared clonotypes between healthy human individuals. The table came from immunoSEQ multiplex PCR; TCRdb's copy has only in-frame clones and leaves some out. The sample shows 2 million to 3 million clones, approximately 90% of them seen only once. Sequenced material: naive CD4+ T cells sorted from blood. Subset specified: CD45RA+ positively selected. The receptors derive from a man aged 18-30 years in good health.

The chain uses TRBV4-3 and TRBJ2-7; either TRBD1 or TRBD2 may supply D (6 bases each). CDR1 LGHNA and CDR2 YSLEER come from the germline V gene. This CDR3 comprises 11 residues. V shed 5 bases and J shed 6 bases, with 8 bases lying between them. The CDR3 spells CASSKGGEQYF. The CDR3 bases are TGCGCCAGCAGCAAGGGGGGCGAGCAGTACTTC.

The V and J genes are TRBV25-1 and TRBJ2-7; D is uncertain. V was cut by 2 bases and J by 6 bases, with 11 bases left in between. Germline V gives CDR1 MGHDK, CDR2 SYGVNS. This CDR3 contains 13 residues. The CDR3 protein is CASSEHHGLEQYF. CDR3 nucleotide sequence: TGTGCCAGCAGTGAACACCACGGGCTCGAGCAGTACTTC.

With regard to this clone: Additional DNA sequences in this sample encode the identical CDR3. CDR3: CASSKSREDRSYEQYF. CDR3 nucleotide sequence: TGCGCCAGCAGCAAATCTCGCGAAGACCGCTCCTACGAGCAGTACTTC. The chain employs TRBV21-1 and TRBJ2-7. TRBV21-1 is classified as a pseudogene. This CDR3 has 16 residues.

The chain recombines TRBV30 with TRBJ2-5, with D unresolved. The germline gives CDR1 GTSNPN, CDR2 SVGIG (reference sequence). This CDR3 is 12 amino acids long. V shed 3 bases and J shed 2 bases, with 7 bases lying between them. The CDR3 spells CAWSASQETQYF. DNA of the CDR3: TGTGCCTGGAGCGCCTCGCAAGAGACCCAGTACTTC.

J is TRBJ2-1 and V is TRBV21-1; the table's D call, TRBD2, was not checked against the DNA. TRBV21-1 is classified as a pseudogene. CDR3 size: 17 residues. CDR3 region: CASSKVGEASGIHEQFF. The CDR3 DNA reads TGTGCCAGCAGCAAAGTAGGGGAGGCTAGCGGGATCCATGAGCAGTTCTTC.

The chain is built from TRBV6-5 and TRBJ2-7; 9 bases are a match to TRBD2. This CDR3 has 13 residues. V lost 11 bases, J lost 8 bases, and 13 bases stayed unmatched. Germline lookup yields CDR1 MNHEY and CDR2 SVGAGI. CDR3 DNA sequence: TGTGCCCAGCCCCGCGGCGGGAGGGCCAAGCAGTACTTC. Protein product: CAQPRGGRAKQYF.

Here the CDR3 DNA reads TGTGCCTGGACGAAACAGCTCGGGGGGTTGAGCACAGATACGCAGTATTTT. Encoded protein: CAWTKQLGGLSTDTQYF. The chain links TRBV30 to TRBJ2-3; the match to TRBD2 covers 7 bases. J gave up 0 bases and V 4 bases, and 13 bases lay outside the gene matches. Germline V gene data show CDR1 as GTSNPN and CDR2 as SVGIG (reference sequence). CDR3 size: 17 residues.

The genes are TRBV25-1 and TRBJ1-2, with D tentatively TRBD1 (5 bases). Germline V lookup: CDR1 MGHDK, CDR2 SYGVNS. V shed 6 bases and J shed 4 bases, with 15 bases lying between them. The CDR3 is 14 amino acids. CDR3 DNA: TGTGCCAGCAGGGGCCCCGAGGGGACCTATGGCTACACCTTC. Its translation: CASRGPEGTYGYTF.

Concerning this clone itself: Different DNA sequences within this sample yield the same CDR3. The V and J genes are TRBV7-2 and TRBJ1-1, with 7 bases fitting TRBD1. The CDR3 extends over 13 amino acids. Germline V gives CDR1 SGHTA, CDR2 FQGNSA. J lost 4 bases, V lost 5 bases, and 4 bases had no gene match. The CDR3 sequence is CASSLSGGTEAFF. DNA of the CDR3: TGTGCCAGCAGCCTCTCAGGGGGCACTGAAGCTTTCTTT.

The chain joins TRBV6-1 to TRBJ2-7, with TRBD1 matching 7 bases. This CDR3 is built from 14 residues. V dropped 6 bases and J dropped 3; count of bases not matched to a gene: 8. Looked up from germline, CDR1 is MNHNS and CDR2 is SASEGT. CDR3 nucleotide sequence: TGTGCCAGCAGGGGCCCCGGGACAGACTACGAGCAGTACTTC. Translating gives CASRGPGTDYEQYF.

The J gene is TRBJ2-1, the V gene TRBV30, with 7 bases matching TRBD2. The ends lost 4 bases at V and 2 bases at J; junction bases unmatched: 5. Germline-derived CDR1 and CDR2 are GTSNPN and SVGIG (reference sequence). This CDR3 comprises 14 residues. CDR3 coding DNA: TGTGCCTGGATGTCGAGCGGGACCTACAATGAGCAGTTCTTC. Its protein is CAWMSSGTYNEQFF.

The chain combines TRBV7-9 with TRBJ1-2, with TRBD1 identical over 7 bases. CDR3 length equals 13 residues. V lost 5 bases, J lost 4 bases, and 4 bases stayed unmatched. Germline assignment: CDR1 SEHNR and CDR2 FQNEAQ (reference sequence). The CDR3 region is CASSRDSLYGYTF. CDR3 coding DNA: TGTGCCAGCAGCCGGGACAGCCTCTATGGCTACACCTTC.

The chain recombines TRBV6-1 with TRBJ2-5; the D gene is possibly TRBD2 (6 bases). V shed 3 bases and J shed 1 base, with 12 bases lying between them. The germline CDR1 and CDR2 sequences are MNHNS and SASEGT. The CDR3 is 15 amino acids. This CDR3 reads CASSDSGGIQETQYF. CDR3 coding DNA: TGTGCCAGCAGTGACAGTGGGGGGATCCAAGAGACCCAGTACTTC.

CDR3 loop: CASSPSTSGSRTDTQYF. CDR3 nucleotides: TGTGCCAGCTCACCATCGACTAGCGGGAGTAGGACAGATACGCAGTATTTT. The chain links TRBV18 to TRBJ2-3, with 12 bases aligning to TRBD2. V lost 2 bases, J lost 3 bases, and 6 bases stayed unmatched. Germline assignment: CDR1 KGHSH and CDR2 LQKENI. The CDR3 consists of 17 residues.

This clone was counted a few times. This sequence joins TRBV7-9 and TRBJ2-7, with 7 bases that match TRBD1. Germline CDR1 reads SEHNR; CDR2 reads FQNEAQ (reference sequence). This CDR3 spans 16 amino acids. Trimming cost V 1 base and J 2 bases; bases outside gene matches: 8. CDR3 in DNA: TGTGCCAGCAGCTTAGGGCCGGGACAGCGGACCTACGAGCAGTACTTC. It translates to CASSLGPGQRTYEQYF.

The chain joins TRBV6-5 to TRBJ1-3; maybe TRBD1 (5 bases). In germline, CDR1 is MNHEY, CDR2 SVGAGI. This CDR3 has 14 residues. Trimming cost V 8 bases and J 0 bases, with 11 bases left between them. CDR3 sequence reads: CASAGVHSGNTIYF. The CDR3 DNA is TGTGCCAGCGCGGGGGTACACTCTGGAAACACCATATATTTT.

This chain's CDR3 is CATSREAGDVYEQYF. The CDR3 DNA reads TGTGCCACCAGCAGAGAGGCAGGGGACGTCTACGAGCAGTACTTC. V gene TRBV15 combines with J gene TRBJ2-7, with D perhaps TRBD1 (6 bases). Trimming took off 0 bases at V and 3 bases at J, with 12 bases between the two ends. This CDR3 spans 15 amino acids. CDR1 is LNHNV, CDR2 YYDKDF, per germline (reference sequence).

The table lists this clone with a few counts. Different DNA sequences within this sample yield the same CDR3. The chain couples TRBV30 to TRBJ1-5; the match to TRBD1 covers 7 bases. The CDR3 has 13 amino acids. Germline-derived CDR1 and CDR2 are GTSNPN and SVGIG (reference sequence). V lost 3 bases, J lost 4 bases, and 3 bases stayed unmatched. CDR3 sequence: CAWRGDSNQPQHF. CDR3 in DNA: TGTGCCTGGAGAGGGGACAGTAATCAGCCCCAGCATTTT.

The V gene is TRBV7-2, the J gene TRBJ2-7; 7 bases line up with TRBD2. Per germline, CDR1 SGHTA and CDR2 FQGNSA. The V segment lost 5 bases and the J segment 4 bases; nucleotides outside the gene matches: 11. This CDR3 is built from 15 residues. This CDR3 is CASSPRGSSRYEQYF. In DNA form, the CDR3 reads TGTGCCAGCAGCCCGCGGGGGAGCAGTAGATACGAGCAGTACTTC.

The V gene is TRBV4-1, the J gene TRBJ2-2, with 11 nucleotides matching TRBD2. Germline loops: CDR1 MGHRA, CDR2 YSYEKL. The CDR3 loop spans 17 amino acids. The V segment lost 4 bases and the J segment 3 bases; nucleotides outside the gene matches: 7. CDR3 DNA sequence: TGCGCCAGCAGCCGTAGCGGGGGGGCCCGCGACACCGGGGAGCTGTTTTTT. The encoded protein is CASSRSGGARDTGELFF.

The CDR3 protein is CASSSRTGGDYGYTF. CDR3 nucleotides: TGTGCCAGCAGCTCTCGGACAGGGGGAGACTATGGCTACACCTTC. The chain links TRBV9 to TRBJ1-2, with 10 bases that match TRBD1. The CDR3 has 15 amino acids. Germline values: CDR1 SGDLS, CDR2 YYNGEE. J was trimmed by 3 bases and V by 4 bases; bases with no gene match: 6.

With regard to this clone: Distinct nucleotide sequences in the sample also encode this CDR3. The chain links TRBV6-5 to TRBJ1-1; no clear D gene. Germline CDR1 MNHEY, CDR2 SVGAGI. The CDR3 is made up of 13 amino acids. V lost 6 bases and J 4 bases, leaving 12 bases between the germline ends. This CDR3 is CASRKAGGTEAFF. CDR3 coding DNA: TGTGCCAGCAGGAAGGCCGGCGGCACTGAAGCTTTCTTT.

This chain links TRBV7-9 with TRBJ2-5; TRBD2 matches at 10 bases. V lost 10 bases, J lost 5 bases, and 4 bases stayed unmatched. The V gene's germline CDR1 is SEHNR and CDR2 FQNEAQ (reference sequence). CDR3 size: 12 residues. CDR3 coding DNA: TGTGCCACCACAGCGGGAGGGGAGACCCAGTACTTC. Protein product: CATTAGGETQYF.

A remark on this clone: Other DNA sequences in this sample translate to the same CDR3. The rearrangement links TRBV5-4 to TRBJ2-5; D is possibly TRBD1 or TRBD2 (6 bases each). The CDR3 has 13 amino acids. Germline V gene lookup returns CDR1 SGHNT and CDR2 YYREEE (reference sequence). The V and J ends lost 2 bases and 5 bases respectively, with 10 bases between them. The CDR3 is CASSFGGQETQYF. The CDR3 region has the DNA TGTGCCAGCAGCTTTGGGGGGCAGGAGACCCAGTACTTC.

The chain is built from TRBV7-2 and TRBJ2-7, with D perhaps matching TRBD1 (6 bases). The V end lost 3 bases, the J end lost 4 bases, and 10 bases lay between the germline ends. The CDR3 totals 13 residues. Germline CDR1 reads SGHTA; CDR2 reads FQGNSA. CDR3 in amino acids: CASSLGHIYEQYF. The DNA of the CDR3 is TGTGCCAGCAGCTTGGGACACATTTACGAGCAGTACTTC.